This record concerns one T cell receptor (beta chain) sequence. Measured with immunoSEQ multiplex PCR; TCRdb has only the in-frame clones, and not every one. Here the sample spans more than 70,000 clones, around 97% being singletons. This sample was included in a study of technical replicates of blood from a few donors. The CDR3 is 15 residues long. Germline V gene lookup returns CDR1 GTSNPN and CDR2 SVGIG (reference sequence). V was pared by 1 base and J by 7 bases, with 14 bases between. This receptor was identified in a human donor in good health. V gene TRBV30 combines with J gene TRBJ1-6, with D unresolved. Sequenced sample: T cells isolated from PBMCs. This chain's CDR3 is CAWSGRRGDNSPLHF. For the CDR3, the DNA is TGTGCCTGGAGTGGGCGGCGGGGAGACAATTCACCCCTCCACTTT. Supplemented by reference TRBV30 and TRBJ1-6, the full variable domain reads SQTIHQWPATLVQPVGSPLSLECTVEGTSNPNLYWYRQAAGRGLQLLFYSVGIGQISSEVPQNLSASRPQDRQFILSSKKLLLSDSGFYLCAWSGRRGDNSPLHFGNGTRLTVT.